A single TCR beta chain is shown here with its context. This clonotype appeared many times. There is no known antigen for this receptor. No qualities accompany the bases; no much larger clone lies one base away. This sample is drawn from a study of CD4 and CD8 cells across lung adenocarcinoma regions (dated by TCRdb to 2016 to 2018). Background for the entire study: The study examined intratumor heterogeneity of the T cell receptor repertoire by comparing tumor centers with tumor margins.

Libraries were built with PCR. Sequencing was carried out with a HiSeq X Ten. Clones were called with MiXCR by TCRdb after fastp trimmed the public reads at Q25, and only in-frame beta chains were retained. Duplicate CDR3 protein sequences are folded into a single record with the most common DNA and genes. The sample includes over 7,000 distinct CDR3 sequences, with approximately 50% observed a single time. Together, the top ten hold under 25% of the sample. The donors were patients who had localized lung adenocarcinoma, which is a subtype of non-small cell lung cancer. The samples were taken from the centers of localized lung adenocarcinomas. CD4+ T cells from tumor tissue were profiled separately from CD8+ T cells for TCR repertoire analysis. The clonotype was recovered from a female donor with lung adenocarcinoma. The CD4 and CD8 labels of this study may be unreliable. The source material was CD4+ T cells from the center of a lung tumor. In light of the paper, this sample's cell subset or site label describes: tumor center region.

CDR3 protein: CASQQGRSNYEQYF. The DNA sequence is TGTGCCAGCCAACAGGGAAGGAGTAACTACGAGCAGTACTTC. The chain joins TRBV7-2 to TRBJ2-7, with TRBD1 as a weak D call on 6 bases. From the germline V gene, CDR1 is SGHTA and CDR2 is FQGNSA. The junction shows trimming of 8 bases on V and 3 bases on J, plus 17 bases between the germline ends. Its CDR3 holds 14 amino acids, cysteine through phenylalanine. The only DNA kept is the CDR3, 42 bases in frame from the first base.